This T cell receptor (beta chain) was identified during a study of beta chain features in type 1 diabetes. This clone was seen more than once but under ten times. As yet, its antigen is unknown. The germline V gene has CDR1 SNHLY and CDR2 FYNNEI. V lost 6 bases and J lost 2, with 10 bases in between. This CDR3 is built from 14 residues. Study-wide findings and caveats: Significant though moderate, a shortening of TCRB CDR3s appeared in all four CD4+ subsets of Type 1 diabetes patients. It was among patients, rather than healthy donors, that naive, central memory and Treg TCRB repertoires appeared more similar.

The whole isolated RNA underwent reverse transcription, so sequencing captured expressed TCRB transcripts. The data were produced by immunoSEQ multiplex PCR, yet TCRdb's version contains in-frame clones alone and is incomplete. The data hold about 900,000 clones, with roughly 16% observed a single time. Sorting with CD45RO/CCR7/CD25/CD127/CD95/CD27 yielded naive, central memory, regulatory and stem-like memory CD4+ cells. Sequenced sample: naive CD4+ T cells from blood. The clonotype originates from a woman between 18 and 30 years old in good health. V and J are TRBV2 and TRBJ2-2, with D possibly being TRBD1 (6 bases). CDR3 sequence: CASRTGPNTGELFF. The DNA for the CDR3 is TGTGCCAGCAGGACAGGACCAAACACCGGGGAGCTGTTTTTT.